A single sample gave rise to the 24 T cell receptor beta chains below, sequenced in a study of T cell repertoires in cytomegalovirus infection. TCRdb used MiXCR to reprocess the reads, holding one entry per CDR3 protein. In the table there are around 740,000 distinct CDR3 sequences, under 40% of which are singletons. Sequenced: PBMCs. The receptor source for this set is a human donor in good health (CMV status not recorded). Some clones in this sample may be carry-over from other donors' samples.

There are a few counts of this clonotype. The chain employs TRBV30 and TRBJ2-1; 8 positions match TRBD2. The CDR3 spans 13 residues. Trimming removed 5 bases from V and 9 bases from J; junction bases left unmatched: 9. Germline V gene data show CDR1 as GTSNPN and CDR2 as SVGIG (reference sequence). The CDR3 bases are TGTGCCTGGTGCCGGGGGGGGATTACTGAGCAGTTCTTC. Its protein is CAWCRGGITEQFF. Combining the CDR3 with reference TRBV30 and TRBJ2-1 gives the whole variable domain SQTIHQWPATLVQPVGSPLSLECTVEGTSNPNLYWYRQAAGRGLQLLFYSVGIGQISSEVPQNLSASRPQDRQFILSSKKLLLSDSGFYLCAWCRGGITEQFFGPGTRLTVL.

This clonotype was detected a few times. The rearrangement uses TRBV7-8 and TRBJ1-5; no definite D call. The CDR3 contains 12 residues. The germline V gene encodes CDR1 SGHVS and CDR2 FQNEAQ. The germline V and J ends were trimmed by 2 bases and 9 bases, with 8 bases remaining between them. CDR3 residues: CASSLTVAPQHF. The CDR3 DNA sequence: TGTGCCAGCAGCTTAACGGTAGCGCCCCAGCATTTT.

The chain has TRBV4-2 and TRBJ1-3; D ambiguous. Germline V gives CDR1 LGHNA, CDR2 YNFKEQ. Trimming shortened V by 7 bases and J by 0 bases, and 28 bases separated the two germline ends. The length of the CDR3 is 20 residues. The CDR3 sequence is CASTPTVVRDYDLSGNTIYF. CDR3 DNA: TGTGCCAGCACCCCCACCGTGGTAAGGGATTACGACCTCTCTGGAAACACCATATATTTT.

This clonotype was picked up a small number of times. V gene TRBV4-1 combines with J gene TRBJ2-1; maybe TRBD2 (6 bases). The CDR3 has 16 amino acids. Germline CDR1 is MGHRA and CDR2 is YSYEKL. V was cut by 0 bases and J by 2 bases, with 11 bases left in between. The CDR3 DNA reads TGCGCCAGCAGCCAAGAGGGCGGGGCCACCTACAATGAGCAGTTCTTC. It codes for CASSQEGGATYNEQFF.

V and J are TRBV11-2 and TRBJ1-4; 11 positions agree with TRBD1. V dropped 0 bases and J dropped 5; count of bases not matched to a gene: 2. This CDR3 has 16 amino acids. In germline, CDR1 is SGHAT, CDR2 FQNNGV. The DNA for the CDR3 is TGTGCCAGCAGCTTAGATGGGGACAGGGGGAATGAAAAACTGTTTTTT. Translated: CASSLDGDRGNEKLFF.

At least ten counts were recorded for this clonotype. This rearrangement joins TRBV11-2 to TRBJ2-1; 10 nucleotides line up with TRBD2. Trimming cost V 4 bases and J 5 bases; bases outside gene matches: 5. The length of the CDR3 is 15 residues. Germline assignment: CDR1 SGHAT and CDR2 FQNNGV. As DNA, the CDR3 is TGTGCCAGCAGCTCCGGGACTAGCGCGCACAATGAGCAGTTCTTC. Translated, it gives CASSSGTSAHNEQFF. Drawing the rest from reference TRBV11-2 and TRBJ2-1, the complete variable domain is EAGVAQSPRYKIIEKRQSVAFWCNPISGHATLYWYQQILGQGPKLLIQFQNNGVVDDSQLPKDRFSAERLKGVDSTLKIQPAKLEDSAVYLCASSSGTSAHNEQFFGPGTRLTVL.

The chain uses TRBV12-3 or TRBV12-4 and TRBJ2-5; 8 bases agree with TRBD2. CDR3 length: 19 residues. J lost 2 bases, V lost 6 bases, and 20 bases had no gene match. CDR3 bases: TGTGCCAGCAGCCCCCGATGGCTAGGGTTAGCGGGACCTCAAGAGACCCAGTACTTC. Residues: CASSPRWLGLAGPQETQYF.

The gene calls are TRBV4-1 and TRBJ2-3; 9 bases map to TRBD2. The junction had 9 bases not matched to a gene; V was cut back by 3 bases and J by 5 bases. Germline V gives CDR1 MGHRA, CDR2 YSYEKL. This CDR3 has 16 residues. CDR3 amino acids: CASSHVAGGPEDTQYF. CDR3 in DNA: TGCGCCAGCAGCCACGTGGCGGGGGGGCCGGAAGATACGCAGTATTTT.

The table lists this clonotype with many counts. The chain links TRBV7-2 to TRBJ2-7; D is possibly TRBD1 or TRBD2 (6 bases each). In germline, CDR1 is SGHTA, CDR2 FQGNSA. CDR3 size: 14 residues. The ends were cut back, 6 bases at V and 2 bases at J, with 14 bases in the middle. CDR3 residues: CASSSKGGAYEQYF. Written as DNA, the CDR3 is TGTGCCAGCAGTTCCAAGGGGGGCGCCTACGAGCAGTACTTC.

This clonotype was observed a handful of times. V is TRBV5-1 and J is TRBJ1-1; D gene ambiguous. The germline V gene has CDR1 SGHRS and CDR2 YFSETQ. V was shortened by 1 base and J by 4 bases, with 14 bases between the two germline ends. This CDR3 is 15 amino acids long. CDR3 in amino acids: CASSLISSSGTEAFF. The DNA for the CDR3 is TGCGCCAGCAGCTTGATAAGTTCGAGTGGCACTGAAGCTTTCTTT.

This clonotype turned up a few times. The chain has TRBV6-6 and TRBJ1-5, with D possibly being TRBD1 (6 bases). Germline V gives CDR1 MNHNY, CDR2 SVGAGI (reference sequence). The CDR3 contains 15 residues. The germline V and J ends were trimmed by 2 bases and 3 bases, with 11 bases remaining between them. DNA for the CDR3: TGTGCCAGCAGTTACCCAGGGGAGGTCAATCAGCCCCAGCATTTT. This gives the protein CASSYPGEVNQPQHF.

In its sample, this clonotype was seen a few times. V usage is TRBV7-8 and J usage is TRBJ2-7; 14 nucleotides line up with TRBD2. With V trimmed by 5 bases and J by 3 bases, 12 bases remained unmatched. Per the germline V gene, CDR1 is SGHVS and CDR2 is FQNEAQ. The CDR3 is made up of 18 amino acids. The CDR3 here is CASSLGLAGASDYYEQYF. The DNA of the CDR3 is TGTGCCAGCAGCCTGGGACTAGCGGGAGCCTCCGACTACTACGAGCAGTACTTC. Variable domain in full (rest from reference TRBV7-8 and TRBJ2-7): GAGVSQSPRYKVAKRGQDVALRCDPISGHVSLFWYQQALGQGPEFLTYFQNEAQLDKSGLPSDRFFAERPEGSVSTLKIQRTQQEDSAVYLCASSLGLAGASDYYEQYFGPGTRLTVT.

The chain joins TRBV27 to TRBJ2-5; 7 bases are shared with TRBD2. The CDR3 extends over 16 amino acids. V shed 6 bases and J 2 bases; nucleotides not matched to a gene: 12. Germline loops: CDR1 MNHEY, CDR2 SMNVEV (reference sequence). CDR3 nucleotide sequence: TGTGCCAGCAGGGGGCTAGCGGCCGGGGGGCAAGAGACCCAGTACTTC. Its translation: CASRGLAAGGQETQYF.

V usage is TRBV19 and J usage is TRBJ1-1; TRBD1 agrees at 7 bases. Germline CDR1 reads LNHDA; CDR2 reads SQIVND (reference sequence). Trimming cost V 7 bases and J 6 bases; bases outside gene matches: 8. The CDR3 covers 13 residues. Written as DNA, the CDR3 is TGTGCCAGTATACCCGGGCAGGGGGCTGAAGCTTTCTTT. Its protein is CASIPGQGAEAFF.

The sample holds a few counts of this clonotype. A read error may produce the germline difference seen at one junction end. V gene TRBV28 combines with J gene TRBJ1-5; D call uncertain. The CDR3 consists of 9 residues. In germline, CDR1 is MDHEN, CDR2 SYDVKM. The CDR3 loop is CASSQPQHF. DNA of the CDR3: TGTGCCAGCAGTCAGCCCCAGCATTTT. The full variable domain, with the rest looked up from reference TRBV28 and TRBJ1-5, is DVKVTQSSRYLVKRTGEKVFLECVQDMDHENMFWYRQDPGLGLRLIYFSYDVKMKEKGDIPEGYSVSREKKERFSLILESASTNQTSMYLCASSQPQHFGDGTRLSIL.

There are many counts of this clonotype. This chain joins TRBV11-2 and TRBJ1-2; D not resolved. Looked up from germline, CDR1 is SGHAT and CDR2 is FQNNGV. The CDR3 sequence is 14 residues long. V lost 4 bases and J 2 bases, leaving 11 bases between the germline ends. The CDR3 region is CASSYSRLNYGYTF. In DNA, the CDR3 is TGTGCCAGCAGCTACTCAAGGTTGAACTATGGCTACACCTTC.

This clonotype was detected many times. The chain has TRBV7-8 and TRBJ1-5; the match to TRBD1 covers 8 bases. In germline, CDR1 is SGHVS, CDR2 FQNEAQ. The CDR3 runs 17 residues. With V trimmed by 5 bases and J by 0 bases, 9 bases remained unmatched. This CDR3 is CASSGISGGNSNQPQHF. CDR3 DNA sequence: TGTGCCAGCAGCGGAATTTCAGGGGGCAATAGCAATCAGCCCCAGCATTTT.

The V call is TRBV5-4, the J call TRBJ2-1; D ambiguous. V was trimmed by 4 bases and J by 0 bases, leaving 14 bases between them. Per germline, CDR1 SGHNT and CDR2 YYREEE (reference sequence). The CDR3 extends over 16 amino acids. The CDR3 protein is CASSHRRKSSYNEQFF. As DNA, the CDR3 is TGTGCCAGCAGCCACCGACGGAAGAGCTCCTACAATGAGCAGTTCTTC.

This clonotype showed up just a few times. The chain combines TRBV7-8 with TRBJ1-4; 7 bases are a match to TRBD1. Trimming removed 5 bases from V and 6 bases from J; junction bases left unmatched: 12. Germline values: CDR1 SGHVS, CDR2 FQNEAQ. The CDR3 sequence is 16 residues long. The CDR3 protein is CASSPYRGWGDEKLFF. The CDR3 bases are TGTGCCAGCAGCCCTTACAGGGGATGGGGGGATGAAAAACTGTTTTTT.

There are a few counts of this clonotype. The gene calls are TRBV19 and TRBJ2-1; 10 bases match TRBD2. Trimming cost V 6 bases and J 3 bases; bases outside gene matches: 8. The V gene's germline CDR1 is LNHDA and CDR2 SQIVND (reference sequence). This CDR3 region has 16 residues. This CDR3 is CASSPWTSGFYNEQFF. CDR3 sequence (DNA): TGTGCCAGTAGCCCATGGACTAGCGGATTCTACAATGAGCAGTTCTTC.

The gene calls are TRBV5-6 and TRBJ2-5, with TRBD2 matching 7 bases. In germline, CDR1 is SGHDT, CDR2 YYEEEE. V trimming: 0 bases; J trimming: 5 bases; junction bases outside the gene matches: 13. This CDR3 comprises 17 residues. The CDR3: CASSLVASGVVGETQYF. In DNA form, the CDR3 reads TGTGCCAGCAGCTTGGTGGCTAGCGGCGTCGTCGGGGAGACCCAGTACTTC.

This clonotype was picked up many times. V gene TRBV7-8 combines with J gene TRBJ2-7; no clear D. Trimming removed 1 base at V and 3 bases at J, with 7 bases between. The CDR3 sequence is 13 residues long. The germline CDR1 and CDR2 sequences are SGHVS and FQNEAQ. The CDR3 nucleotides read TGTGCCAGCAGCTTAGGTGACGGCTACGAGCAGTACTTC. Amino acid sequence: CASSLGDGYEQYF.

This clonotype was seen a handful of times. This chain links TRBV14 with TRBJ1-1; 9 bases fit TRBD1. The CDR3 sequence is 11 residues long. From germline, CDR1 is SGHDN and CDR2 FVKESK. Trimming at V came to 5 bases and at J to 11 bases, leaving 3 bases not matched to a gene. The CDR3 bases are TGTGCCAGCAGCAACAGGGGGCGCGCTTTCTTT. It codes for CASSNRGRAFF.

The chain couples TRBV25-1 to TRBJ1-2, with TRBD1 as a possible D gene (6 bases). The ends were cut back, 6 bases at V and 4 bases at J, with 15 bases in the middle. Germline loops: CDR1 MGHDK, CDR2 SYGVNS. The CDR3 is 14 amino acids. Written as DNA, the CDR3 is TGTGCCAGCAGCCGGGACACAGCTGGCTATGGCTACACCTTC. It codes for CASSRDTAGYGYTF.